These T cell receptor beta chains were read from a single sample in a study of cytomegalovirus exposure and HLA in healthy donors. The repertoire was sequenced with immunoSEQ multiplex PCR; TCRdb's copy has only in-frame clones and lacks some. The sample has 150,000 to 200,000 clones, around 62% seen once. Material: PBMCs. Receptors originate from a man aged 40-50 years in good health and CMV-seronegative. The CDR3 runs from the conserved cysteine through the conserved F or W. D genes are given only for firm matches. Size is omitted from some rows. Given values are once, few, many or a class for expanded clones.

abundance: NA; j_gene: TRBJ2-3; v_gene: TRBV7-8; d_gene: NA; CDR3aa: CASSLWRGSTDTQYF; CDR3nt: TGTGCCAGCAGCTTATGGCGGGGAAGCACAGATACGCAGTATTTT
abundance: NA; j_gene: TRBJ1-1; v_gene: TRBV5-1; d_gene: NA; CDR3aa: CASSLDTAGGTEAFF; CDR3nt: TGCGCCAGCAGCTTGGATACAGCGGGGGGGACTGAAGCTTTCTTT
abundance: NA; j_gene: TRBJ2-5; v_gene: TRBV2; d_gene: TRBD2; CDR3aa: CASTALYSGGEETQYF; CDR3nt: TGTGCCAGCACGGCCCTGTATAGCGGGGGGGAAGAGACCCAGTACTTC
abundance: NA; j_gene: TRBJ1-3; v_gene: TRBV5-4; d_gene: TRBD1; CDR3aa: CASKGQYSGNTIYF; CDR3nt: TGTGCCAGCAAGGGACAGTACTCTGGAAACACCATATATTTT
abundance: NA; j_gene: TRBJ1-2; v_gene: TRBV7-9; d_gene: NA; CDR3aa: CASSFFRGSDYGYTF; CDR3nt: TGTGCCAGCAGCTTCTTCAGGGGTTCGGACTATGGCTACACCTTC
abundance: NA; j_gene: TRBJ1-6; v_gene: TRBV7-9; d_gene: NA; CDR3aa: CASSLVAGWASPLHF; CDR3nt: TGTGCCAGCAGCTTAGTAGCAGGGTGGGCTTCACCCCTCCACTTT
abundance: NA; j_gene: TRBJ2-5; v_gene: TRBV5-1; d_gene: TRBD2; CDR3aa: CASSTGTSGAQETQYF; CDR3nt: TGCGCCAGCAGCACTGGGACTAGCGGGGCCCAAGAGACCCAGTACTTC
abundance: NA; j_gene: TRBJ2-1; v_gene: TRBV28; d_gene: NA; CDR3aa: CASRVAGRTYNEQFF; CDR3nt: TGTGCCAGCAGGGTGGCGGGGCGAACCTACAATGAGCAGTTCTTC
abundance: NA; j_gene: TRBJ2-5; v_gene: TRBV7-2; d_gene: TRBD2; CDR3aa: CASSRPPGGRNRETQYF; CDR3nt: TGTGCCAGCAGCCGCCCCCCCGGGGGGAGGAATAGGGAGACCCAGTACTTC
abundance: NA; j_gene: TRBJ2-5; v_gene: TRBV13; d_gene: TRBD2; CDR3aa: CAGTSGSQETQYF; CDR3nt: TGTGCCGGGACTAGCGGGAGCCAAGAGACCCAGTACTTC
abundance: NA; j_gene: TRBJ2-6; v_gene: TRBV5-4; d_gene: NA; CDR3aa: CASSLGLISGANVLTF; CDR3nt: TGTGCCAGCAGCTTGGGACTTATCTCTGGGGCCAACGTCCTGACTTTC
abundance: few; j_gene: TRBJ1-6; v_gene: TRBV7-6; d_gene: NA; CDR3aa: CASSLQGSYNSPLHF; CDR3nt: TGTGCCAGCAGCTTACAGGGCTCCTATAATTCACCCCTCCACTTT
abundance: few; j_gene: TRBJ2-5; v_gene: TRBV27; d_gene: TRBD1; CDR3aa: CASSFSATGGQETQYF; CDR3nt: TGTGCCAGCAGTTTTTCGGCGACAGGGGGGCAAGAGACCCAGTACTTC
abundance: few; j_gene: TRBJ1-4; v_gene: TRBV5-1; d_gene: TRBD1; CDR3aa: CASSVGTATNEKLFF; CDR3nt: TGCGCCAGCAGCGTAGGGACAGCAACTAATGAAAAACTGTTTTTT
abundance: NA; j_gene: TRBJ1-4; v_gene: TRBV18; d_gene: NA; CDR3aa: CASSPRQSTNEKLFF; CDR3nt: TGTGCCAGCTCACCACGACAGTCAACTAATGAAAAACTGTTTTTT
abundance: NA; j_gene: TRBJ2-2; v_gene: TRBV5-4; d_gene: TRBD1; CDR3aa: CASKGQGADGELFF; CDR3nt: TGTGCCAGCAAGGGACAGGGGGCTGACGGGGAGCTGTTTTTT
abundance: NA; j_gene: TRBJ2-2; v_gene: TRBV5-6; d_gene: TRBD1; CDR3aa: CASTQDRGNTGELFF; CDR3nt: TGTGCCAGCACCCAGGACAGGGGGAACACCGGGGAGCTGTTTTTT